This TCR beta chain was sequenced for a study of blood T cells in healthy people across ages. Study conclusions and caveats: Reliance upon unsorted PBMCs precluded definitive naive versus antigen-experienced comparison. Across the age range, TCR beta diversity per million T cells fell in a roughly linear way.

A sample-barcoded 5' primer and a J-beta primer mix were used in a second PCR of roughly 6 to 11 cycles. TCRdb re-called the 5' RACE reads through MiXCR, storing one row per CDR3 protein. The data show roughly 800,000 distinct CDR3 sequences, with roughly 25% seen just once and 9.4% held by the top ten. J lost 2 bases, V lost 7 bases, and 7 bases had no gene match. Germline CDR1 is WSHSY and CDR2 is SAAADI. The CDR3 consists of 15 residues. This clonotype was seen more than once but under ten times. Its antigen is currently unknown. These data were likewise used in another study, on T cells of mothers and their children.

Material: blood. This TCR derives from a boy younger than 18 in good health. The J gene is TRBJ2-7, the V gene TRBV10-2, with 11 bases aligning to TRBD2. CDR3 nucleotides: TGCGCCAGCACCGAGGGGACTAGCGGCACCTACGAGCAGTACTTC. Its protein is CASTEGTSGTYEQYF.